The clone carrying this T cell receptor (beta chain) was found a few times. Its antigen is as yet unknown. The source of the sample is a study of response to subunit inactivated influenza vaccine. V dropped 8 bases and J dropped 7 bases, with 16 bases sitting between them. CDR1 ENHRY and CDR2 SYGVKD come from the germline V gene. The CDR3 loop spans 13 amino acids. TCRdb processed the RT-PCR reads anew with MiXCR; each CDR3 protein has one entry. The sample lists 550,000 to 800,000 distinct CDR3 sequences, 15% to 18% occurring once. Study-level results: It was suggested by the authors that few new T cells are recruited by each seasonal influenza vaccination.

This sample comprised PBMCs from blood, obtained 11 to 12 days after vaccination. The chain uses TRBV10-3 and TRBJ2-3, with D unresolved. The receptor comes from a man over 45 who received an inactivated influenza vaccine. The CDR3 coding sequence is TGTGCCATCGGCTCCGACTCGCAGCATACGCAGTATTTT. It encodes CAIGSDSQHTQYF.